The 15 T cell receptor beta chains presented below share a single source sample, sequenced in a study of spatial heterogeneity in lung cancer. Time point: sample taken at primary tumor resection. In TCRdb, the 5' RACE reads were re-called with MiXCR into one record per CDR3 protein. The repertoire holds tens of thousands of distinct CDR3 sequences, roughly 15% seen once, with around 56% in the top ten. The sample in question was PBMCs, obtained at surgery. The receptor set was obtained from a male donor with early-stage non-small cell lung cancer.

The CDR3 DNA sequence: TGTGCCAGCAGCTTCGGGACTAGCGGAACCTACGAGCAGTACTTC. The encoded protein is CASSFGTSGTYEQYF. The J gene is TRBJ2-7, the V gene TRBV14, with TRBD2 matching over 11 bases. This CDR3 comprises 15 residues. Germline V gives CDR1 SGHDN, CDR2 FVKESK. Germline trimming cut 5 bases from V and 2 bases from J; bases unmatched to any gene: 5. The full variable domain, with the rest looked up from reference TRBV14 and TRBJ2-7, is EAGVTQFPSHSVIEKGQTVTLRCDPISGHDNLYWYRRVMGKEIKFLLHFVKESKQDESGMPNNRFLAERTGGTYSTLKVQPAELEDSGVYFCASSFGTSGTYEQYFGPGTRLTVT.

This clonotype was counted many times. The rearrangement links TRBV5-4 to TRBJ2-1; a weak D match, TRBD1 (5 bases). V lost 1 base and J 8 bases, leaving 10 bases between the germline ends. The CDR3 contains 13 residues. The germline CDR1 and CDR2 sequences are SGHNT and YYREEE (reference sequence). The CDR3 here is CASSLQGMDEQFF. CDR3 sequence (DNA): TGTGCCAGCAGCTTGCAGGGAATGGATGAGCAGTTCTTC.

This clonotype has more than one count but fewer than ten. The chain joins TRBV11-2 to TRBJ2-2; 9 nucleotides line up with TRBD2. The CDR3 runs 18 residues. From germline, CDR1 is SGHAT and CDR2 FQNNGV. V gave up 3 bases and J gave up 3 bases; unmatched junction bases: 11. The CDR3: CASSFRTSVNLYTGELFF. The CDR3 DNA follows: TGTGCCAGCAGCTTTCGGACTAGCGTGAACCTATACACCGGGGAGCTGTTTTTT.

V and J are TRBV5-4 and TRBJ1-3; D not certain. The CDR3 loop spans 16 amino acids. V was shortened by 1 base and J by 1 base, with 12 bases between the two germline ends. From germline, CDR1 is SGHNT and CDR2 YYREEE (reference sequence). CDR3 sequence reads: CASSLSRERSGNTIYF. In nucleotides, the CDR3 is TGTGCCAGCAGCTTGAGCCGGGAAAGGTCTGGAAACACCATATATTTT.

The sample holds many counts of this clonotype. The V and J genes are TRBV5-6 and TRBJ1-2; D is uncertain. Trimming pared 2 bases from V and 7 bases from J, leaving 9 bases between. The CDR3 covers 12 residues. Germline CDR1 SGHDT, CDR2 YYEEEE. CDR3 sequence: CASSLPWGGYTF. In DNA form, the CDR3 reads TGTGCCAGCAGCTTACCTTGGGGTGGCTACACCTTC.

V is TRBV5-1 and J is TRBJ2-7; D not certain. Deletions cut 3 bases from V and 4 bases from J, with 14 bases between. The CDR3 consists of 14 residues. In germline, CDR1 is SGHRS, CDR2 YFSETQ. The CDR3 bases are TGCGCCAGCAGCTGGACCGAACGACAATACGAGCAGTACTTC. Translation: CASSWTERQYEQYF.

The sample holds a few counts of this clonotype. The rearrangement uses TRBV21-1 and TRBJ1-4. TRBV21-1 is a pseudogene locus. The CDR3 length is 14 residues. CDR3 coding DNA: TGTGCCAGCAGCAAAGGCAACGAAGGTGAAAAACTGTTTTTT. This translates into CASSKGNEGEKLFF.

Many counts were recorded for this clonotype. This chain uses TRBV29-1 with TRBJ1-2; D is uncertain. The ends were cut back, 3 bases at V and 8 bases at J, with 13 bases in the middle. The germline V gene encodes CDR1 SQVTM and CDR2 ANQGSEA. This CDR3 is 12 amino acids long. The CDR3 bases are TGCAGCGTTGACCAGGACGCCGGCGGCTACACCTTC. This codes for CSVDQDAGGYTF.

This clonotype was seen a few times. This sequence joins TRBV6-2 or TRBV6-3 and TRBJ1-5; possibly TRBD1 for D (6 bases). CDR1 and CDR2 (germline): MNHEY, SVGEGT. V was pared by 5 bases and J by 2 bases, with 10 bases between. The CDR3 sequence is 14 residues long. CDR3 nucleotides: TGTGCCAGCAGTGAACAGGGAGGCAATCAGCCCCAGCATTTT. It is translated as CASSEQGGNQPQHF.

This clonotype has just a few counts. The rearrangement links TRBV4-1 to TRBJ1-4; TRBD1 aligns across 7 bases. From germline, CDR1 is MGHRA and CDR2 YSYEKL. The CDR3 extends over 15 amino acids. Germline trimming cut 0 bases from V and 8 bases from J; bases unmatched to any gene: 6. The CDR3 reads CASSQEAGTAEKLFF. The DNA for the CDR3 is TGCGCCAGCAGCCAAGAAGCCGGGACAGCAGAAAAACTGTTTTTT.

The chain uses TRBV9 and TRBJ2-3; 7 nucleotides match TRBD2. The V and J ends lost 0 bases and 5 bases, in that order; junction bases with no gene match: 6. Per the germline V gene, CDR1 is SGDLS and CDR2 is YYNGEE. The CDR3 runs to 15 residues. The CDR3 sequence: CASSVGGRGKDTQYF. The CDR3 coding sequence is TGTGCCAGCAGCGTAGGCGGGAGAGGAAAAGATACGCAGTATTTT.

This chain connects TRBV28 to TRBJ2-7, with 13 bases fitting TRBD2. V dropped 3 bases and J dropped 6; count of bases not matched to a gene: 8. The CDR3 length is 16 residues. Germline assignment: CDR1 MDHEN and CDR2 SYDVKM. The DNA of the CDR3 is TGTGCCAGCAGTTTTCCTGGACTAGCGGGAGAGGGCGAGCAGTACTTC. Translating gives CASSFPGLAGEGEQYF.

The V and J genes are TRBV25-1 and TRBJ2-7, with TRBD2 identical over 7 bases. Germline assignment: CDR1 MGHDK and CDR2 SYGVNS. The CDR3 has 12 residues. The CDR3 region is CGGSGGSYEQYF. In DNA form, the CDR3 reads TGTGGGGGATCCGGCGGGAGCTACGAGCAGTACTTC.

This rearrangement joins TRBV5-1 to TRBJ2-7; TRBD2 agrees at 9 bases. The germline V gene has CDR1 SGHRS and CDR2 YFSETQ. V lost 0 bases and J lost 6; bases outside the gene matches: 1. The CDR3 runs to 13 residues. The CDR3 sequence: CASSLGTSVEQYF. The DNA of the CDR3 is TGCGCCAGCAGCTTGGGGACTAGCGTCGAGCAGTACTTC.

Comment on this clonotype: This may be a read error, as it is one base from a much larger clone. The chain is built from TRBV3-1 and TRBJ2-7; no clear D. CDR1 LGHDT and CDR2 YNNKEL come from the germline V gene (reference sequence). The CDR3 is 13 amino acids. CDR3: CVSSPGRLIEQYF. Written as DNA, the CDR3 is TGTGTCAGCAGCCCCGGACGGTTGATCGAGCAGTACTTC.